This entry features one T cell receptor (beta chain) sequence. Its matching antigen is unknown. The CDR3 spans 15 residues. The V and J ends lost 1 base and 5 bases respectively, with 12 bases between them. The V gene's germline CDR1 is SGHDT and CDR2 YYEEEE. It was with 60 Vbeta and 13 Jbeta primers that the PCR ran. Assay: immunoSEQ multiplex PCR; the TCRdb copy retains only in-frame clones and omits some. The table includes roughly 110,000 clones, roughly four fifths detected once. This specimen belongs to a study of cytomegalovirus exposure and HLA in healthy donors. As for the study in general: Earlier, about 179 million T cells were analyzed, and some 120 million unique TCR beta sequences were found among them. Overall study results and limits: Clonal expansion, a later analysis showed, was greater in HLA-associated TCR beta chains than in equally common others. In a later analysis, TCR beta V- and J-gene trimming showed a link to a missense DCLRE1C variant.

This chain joins TRBV5-6 and TRBJ1-4; D may be TRBD1 (6 bases). Sequenced: PBMCs. This receptor was taken from a man aged 50-59 years in good health and CMV-seronegative. CDR3 in amino acids: CASSLLTGKNEKLFF. CDR3 nucleotide sequence: TGTGCCAGCAGCTTGCTGACAGGAAAAAATGAAAAACTGTTTTTT. Full variable domain (missing parts from reference TRBV5-6 and TRBJ1-4): DAGVTQSPTHLIKTRGQQVTLRCSPKSGHDTVSWYQQALGQGPQFIFQYYEEEERQRGNFPDRFSGHQFPNYSSELNVNALLLGDSALYLCASSLLTGKNEKLFFGSGTQLSVL.